These 26 T cell receptor beta chains were sequenced from one sample in a study of T-cell memory formation after mild COVID-19. Each CDR3 protein gets one entry after TCRdb re-called the 5' RACE reads with MiXCR. Among fewer than 700,000 distinct CDR3 sequences, over 15% were seen once, and the ten largest hold around 12%. The material sequenced was PBMCs or a T cell subset sorted from them (not recorded which). The receptors derive from an adult woman who had mild COVID-19 (a few samples of this study predate the infection). Cell type and time point are not known.

The genes are TRBV5-5 and TRBJ1-1; no definite D call. V was trimmed by 1 base and J by 5 bases, leaving 12 bases between them. Germline-derived CDR1 and CDR2 are SGHKS and YYEKEE (reference sequence). The CDR3 loop spans 14 amino acids. Written as DNA, the CDR3 is TGTGCCAGCAGCTTGTTTTTGCAGCCTACTGAAGCTTTCTTT. It translates to CASSLFLQPTEAFF.

This clonotype has a handful of counts. This chain connects TRBV24-1 to TRBJ2-3; 9 nucleotides line up with TRBD1. From germline, CDR1 is KGHDR and CDR2 SFDVKD. V was clipped by 4 bases and J by 5 bases; unmatched bases: 3. The CDR3 length is 14 residues. CDR3 DNA sequence: TGTGCCACCAGTGACTTGGACAGGGGAGATACGCAGTATTTT. Its translation: CATSDLDRGDTQYF.

This clonotype was seen a handful of times. The chain carries TRBV11-3 and TRBJ1-1; D gene uncertain. The CDR3 spans 15 residues. Germline V lookup: CDR1 SGHNT, CDR2 YENEEA. Trimming removed 5 bases from V and 0 bases from J, with 13 bases in between. The DNA for the CDR3 is TGTGCCAGCAGCCCCCCCGGGGTCATGAACACTGAAGCTTTCTTT. The encoded protein is CASSPPGVMNTEAFF.

This clonotype was picked up a small number of times. The chain uses TRBV4-1 and TRBJ1-2; tentative D call: TRBD1 (6 bases). The CDR3 runs 14 residues. CDR1 and CDR2 (germline): MGHRA, YSYEKL. Between the trimmed V and J ends, which lost 4 bases and 1 base, there was a span of 10 bases. The CDR3, as DNA: TGCGCCAGCAGCCGCCGACAGGTTAACTATGGCTACACCTTC. Translation: CASSRRQVNYGYTF.

There are a few counts of this clonotype. V is TRBV4-1 and J is TRBJ1-3, with 9 positions matching TRBD1. Per germline, CDR1 MGHRA and CDR2 YSYEKL. This CDR3 comprises 19 residues. The V gene end was trimmed by 1 base and the J gene end by 0 bases; junction bases not matched to a gene: 10. The CDR3 DNA follows: TGCGCCAGCAGCCAAGTACTATGGGTGACAGGGGGCTCTGGAAACACCATATATTTT. Its translation is CASSQVLWVTGGSGNTIYF.

In its sample, this clonotype was seen many times. The chain recombines TRBV7-2 with TRBJ2-1; 7 positions agree with TRBD1. V shed 4 bases, J shed 3 bases, and the junction held 3 bases outside the gene matches. This CDR3 region has 14 residues. The germline gives CDR1 SGHTA, CDR2 FQGNSA. DNA of the CDR3: TGTGCCAGCAGCTCCCGGGACAGCTACAATGAGCAGTTCTTC. Translating gives CASSSRDSYNEQFF.

The chain recombines TRBV12-3 or TRBV12-4 with TRBJ2-3; a possible D gene is TRBD2 (5 bases). V was pared by 6 bases and J by 2 bases, with 15 bases between. The CDR3 is made up of 15 amino acids. CDR3 region: CASSPPGIVTDTQYF. The CDR3 DNA reads as TGTGCCAGCAGCCCCCCCGGGATCGTCACAGATACGCAGTATTTT.

The V and J genes are TRBV9 and TRBJ2-7; D not certain. V was clipped by 0 bases and J by 4 bases, with 11 bases between them. This CDR3 contains 14 residues. Germline V gene sequence: CDR1 SGDLS, CDR2 YYNGEE. The DNA for the CDR3 is TGTGCCAGCAGCGTAGATCACCACTCTTACGAGCAGTACTTC. Its protein is CASSVDHHSYEQYF.

J is TRBJ1-3 and V is TRBV20-1, with 7 bases lining up with TRBD1. The CDR3 sequence is 16 residues long. Germline values: CDR1 DFQATT, CDR2 SNEGSKA (reference sequence). Trimming cost V 1 base and J 8 bases; bases outside gene matches: 14. CDR3 sequence: CSARARDSDAGDTIYF. In DNA, the CDR3 is TGCAGTGCTAGAGCCCGGGACAGCGACGCCGGGGACACCATATATTTT.

This clonotype has only a few counts. This chain connects TRBV4-1 to TRBJ2-2; 8 bases map to TRBD2. Unmatched junction bases numbered 11, after V lost 4 bases and J lost 4 bases. The germline V gene encodes CDR1 MGHRA and CDR2 YSYEKL. The CDR3 sequence is 17 residues long. The CDR3, as DNA: TGCGCCAGCAGCCGAAGAGATATGGGACTAGTCACCGGGGAGCTGTTTTTT. Amino acid sequence: CASSRRDMGLVTGELFF.

This clonotype was observed at least ten times. This rearrangement joins TRBV13 to TRBJ2-2; D gene uncertain. Trimming stripped 5 bases from V and 7 bases from J, with 8 bases between. The CDR3 loop spans 12 amino acids. Germline V CDR1 and CDR2: PRHDT, FYEKMQ (reference sequence). CDR3 in amino acids: CASSPRGGELFF. CDR3 bases: TGTGCCAGCAGCCCGAGAGGCGGGGAGCTGTTTTTT.

This rearrangement joins TRBV2 to TRBJ2-2; D may be TRBD1 or TRBD2 (5 bases each). The CDR3 length is 13 residues. Trimming took 2 bases from V and 7 from J, leaving 8 bases between them. Per germline, CDR1 SNHLY and CDR2 FYNNEI. CDR3 sequence (DNA): TGTGCCAGCAGTGAATGGGGGAGCGGGGAGCTGTTTTTT. Translating it yields CASSEWGSGELFF.

V and J are TRBV2 and TRBJ1-5; TRBD1 aligns across 8 bases. This CDR3 comprises 17 residues. Germline V gives CDR1 SNHLY, CDR2 FYNNEI. The V and J ends lost 6 bases and 2 bases, in that order; junction bases with no gene match: 12. The CDR3 DNA sequence: TGTGCCAGCAGCCTCGGACAGGGTATGGTGGGCAATCAGCCCCAGCATTTT. As protein: CASSLGQGMVGNQPQHF.

This CDR3 reads CASSYYPGYEQYF. The CDR3 coding sequence is TGTGCCAGCAGCTACTACCCGGGTTACGAGCAGTACTTC. The V gene is TRBV12-3 or TRBV12-4, the J gene TRBJ2-7, with D unresolved. V lost 6 bases and J lost 4, with 13 bases in between. The CDR3 spans 13 residues.

The chain employs TRBV29-1 and TRBJ2-7, with D possibly matching TRBD1 (6 bases). Germline CDR1 SQVTM, CDR2 ANQGSEA. The CDR3 spans 13 residues. V lost 1 base and J lost 1, with 8 bases in between. CDR3 bases: TGCAGCGTTGAAGGGGACATGTCCTACGAGCAGTACTTC. Its protein product is CSVEGDMSYEQYF.

This clonotype was seen a handful of times. J is TRBJ2-2 and V is TRBV4-2; D is ambiguous. The CDR3 covers 17 residues. Germline loops: CDR1 LGHNA, CDR2 YNFKEQ. Trimming shortened V by 4 bases and J by 2 bases, and 17 bases separated the two germline ends. The CDR3 DNA sequence: TGTGCCAGCAGCCGGACCACGGGCGGCGGCAACACCGGGGAGCTGTTTTTT. This translates into CASSRTTGGGNTGELFF.

The rearrangement uses TRBV24-1 and TRBJ1-5; possible D gene TRBD1, 6 bases. The V end was cut by 6 bases, the J end by 2 bases, with 10 bases between. This CDR3 comprises 14 residues. Germline V gives CDR1 KGHDR, CDR2 SFDVKD. The CDR3 region has the DNA TGTGCCACCAGTTTGGGGGCAGGCAATCAGCCCCAGCATTTT. This sequence encodes CATSLGAGNQPQHF.

A few counts support this clonotype. The chain links TRBV11-1 to TRBJ2-1; D is unclear. Per the germline V gene, CDR1 is SGHAT and CDR2 is FQDESV (reference sequence). This CDR3 spans 14 amino acids. The V end lost 5 bases, the J end lost 7 bases, and 15 bases lay between the germline ends. The CDR3 region is CASSPPLDGNEQFF. The CDR3 bases are TGTGCCAGCAGCCCCCCCCTCGATGGGAATGAGCAGTTCTTC. Together with reference TRBV11-1 and TRBJ2-1, the CDR3 gives the full variable domain: EAEVAQSPRYKITEKSQAVAFWCDPISGHATLYWYRQILGQGPELLVQFQDESVVDDSQLPKDRFSAERLKGVDSTLKIQPAELGDSAMYLCASSPPLDGNEQFFGPGTRLTVL.

The chain joins TRBV29-1 to TRBJ2-3, with D perhaps being TRBD1 or TRBD2 (5 bases each). Per germline, CDR1 SQVTM and CDR2 ANQGSEA. Trimming took off 4 bases at V and 7 bases at J, with 12 bases between the two ends. The CDR3 consists of 12 residues. The CDR3 region has the DNA TGCAGCGTTGCGGGGCAGACTAATACGCAGTATTTT. Its translation: CSVAGQTNTQYF.

This clonotype was observed at least ten times. V and J are TRBV7-3 and TRBJ2-1; D gene ambiguous. CDR3 size: 14 residues. Trimming stripped 5 bases from V and 6 bases from J, with 14 bases between. Germline CDR1 reads SGHTA; CDR2 reads FQGTGA. The CDR3 DNA is TGTGCCAGCAGCCCAAGTTCCCTCGCCAATGAGCAGTTCTTC. Translated: CASSPSSLANEQFF.

The V call is TRBV7-8, the J call TRBJ1-1; the D is unclear. CDR1 and CDR2 from the germline V gene are SGHVS and FQNEAQ. This CDR3 has 13 amino acids. Between the trimmed V and J ends, which lost 8 bases and 1 base, there was a span of 11 bases. CDR3 sequence reads: CASGRWGNTEAFF. CDR3 DNA: TGTGCCAGCGGTAGGTGGGGGAACACTGAAGCTTTCTTT.

The chain employs TRBV5-6 and TRBJ1-5, with D uncertain. Between the trimmed V and J ends, which lost 4 bases and 7 bases, there was a span of 15 bases. Germline V CDR1 and CDR2: SGHDT, YYEEEE. There are 14 residues in the CDR3. CDR3 bases: TGTGCCAGCAGCACGGGCGGGAGCCGGCAGCCCCAGCATTTT. Residues: CASSTGGSRQPQHF. The whole variable domain, filled in from reference TRBV5-6 and TRBJ1-5, reads DAGVTQSPTHLIKTRGQQVTLRCSPKSGHDTVSWYQQALGQGPQFIFQYYEEEERQRGNFPDRFSGHQFPNYSSELNVNALLLGDSALYLCASSTGGSRQPQHFGDGTRLSIL.

This clonotype was seen a handful of times. The chain combines TRBV7-9 with TRBJ1-3; D unresolved. Per the germline V gene, CDR1 is SEHNR and CDR2 is FQNEAQ (reference sequence). The CDR3 is made up of 14 amino acids. Trimming left V 5 bases short and J 0 bases short, with 8 bases between. The CDR3 is CASSVSGSGNTIYF. CDR3 coding DNA: TGTGCCAGCAGCGTTTCGGGCTCTGGAAACACCATATATTTT.

This clonotype has a handful of counts. The chain combines TRBV14 with TRBJ1-2; possible D gene TRBD1, 5 bases. The CDR3 sequence is 14 residues long. Trimming pared 0 bases from V and 7 bases from J, leaving 12 bases between. Germline assignment: CDR1 SGHDN and CDR2 FVKESK. The CDR3, as DNA: TGTGCCAGCAGCCAAGAACCCAGGGCTACTGGCTACACCTTC. The encoded protein is CASSQEPRATGYTF.

The rearrangement joins TRBV25-1 to TRBJ2-1; 8 bases fit TRBD1. With V trimmed by 4 bases and J by 3 bases, 14 bases remained unmatched. The V gene's germline CDR1 is MGHDK and CDR2 SYGVNS. The CDR3 is made up of 18 amino acids. The CDR3 loop reads CASSAFMVRTGIYNEQFF. The CDR3 nucleotides read TGTGCCAGCAGTGCCTTTATGGTGCGGACAGGGATCTACAATGAGCAGTTCTTC.

This clonotype was seen a handful of times. The chain combines TRBV5-1 with TRBJ1-1; D is undetermined. Trimming cost V 6 bases and J 3 bases, with 6 bases left between them. This CDR3 comprises 11 residues. Germline CDR1 is SGHRS and CDR2 is YFSETQ. The CDR3 DNA reads as TGCGCCAGCAACTCGGACACTGAAGCTTTCTTT. Protein product: CASNSDTEAFF.